This TCR beta chain stems from a study of T-cell reconstitution after alpha-beta-depleted transplantation in children (dated by TCRdb to 2016 to 2018). For context, the study as a whole: T-cell immune reconstitution after TCRalphabeta/CD19-depleted allogeneic hematopoietic cell transplantation in children was quantitatively tracked in the study by means of TCR repertoire profiling.

The method behind the library was PCR. The instrument given in TCRdb is Illumina HiSeq 2500. Molecular barcoding was employed in the preparation of TCR libraries, with unique molecular identifiers being used to normalize TCRbeta repertoire quantification. The public reads were reprocessed in TCRdb via fastp at Q25 and MiXCR, keeping in-frame beta chains. Rows with one shared CDR3 protein collapse into an entry with the most common genes and DNA. The sample table contains about 640,000 distinct CDR3 sequences; only one count was recorded for 16% of them. The ten largest account for approximately 1.1% of the sample. This clonotype showed up just a few times. What this receptor recognizes is not known. Base qualities are not provided; no much larger clone lies one nucleotide away. V loses 6 bases at its end and J loses 5 bases; junction bases beyond the gene matches: 14. Inclusive of the bounding cysteine and phenylalanine, the CDR3 is 16 residues long. Only the CDR3 DNA is retained, 48 bases long and in frame from the first base.

The chain joins TRBV12-3 or TRBV12-4 to TRBJ2-3; TRBD2 lines up with 7 middle nucleotides. The material sequenced was PBMCs from the stem cell graft donor, taken from the stem cell graft. The receptor's source is a human donor who donated a stem cell graft to a child with acute myeloid leukemia. The DNA sequence reads TGTGCCAGCAGACGACAGCGGGGCCTTAAAGGAGATACGCAGTATTTT. Translation gives CASRRQRGLKGDTQYF.